These 8 T cell receptor beta chains were all obtained from the same sample, sequenced in a study of blood T cell repertoires in COVID-19. Clones were read by immunoSEQ multiplex PCR, and TCRdb kept only the in-frame ones, dropping some. In the table there are approximately 96,000 clones, 90% to 95% of which are singletons. The specimen was peripheral blood. The receptors shown here come from a human donor with active COVID-19. The donor label of this sample is uncertain.

This chain connects TRBV10-2 to TRBJ2-7, with a tentative D call TRBD2 (7 bases). The germline V gene has CDR1 WSHSY and CDR2 SAAADI. V lost 8 bases to trimming and J lost 5 bases, with 13 bases between them. This CDR3 is 12 amino acids long. The CDR3 nucleotides read TGCGCCAGCGAAAAAGGGGGGGACGAGCAGTACTTC. Its translation: CASEKGGDEQYF.

The chain has TRBV27 and TRBJ2-1; a weak D match, TRBD1 (5 bases). V was trimmed by 4 bases and J by 4 bases, leaving 17 bases between them. From germline, CDR1 is MNHEY and CDR2 SMNVEV (reference sequence). This CDR3 spans 16 amino acids. CDR3: CASSSSQGLSYNEQFF. For the CDR3, the DNA is TGTGCCAGCAGTTCTTCTCAGGGCCTTTCATACAATGAGCAGTTCTTC.

This chain uses TRBV19 with TRBJ2-7; TRBD2 is a possible D gene (5 bases). The germline gives CDR1 LNHDA, CDR2 SQIVND (reference sequence). The length of the CDR3 is 17 residues. Trimming pared 6 bases from V and 9 bases from J, leaving 30 bases between. CDR3 nucleotide sequence: TGTGCCAGTAGCCATATATGGAGGCAGCGTATCGCCTGGGGGCAGTACTTC. Translation: CASSHIWRQRIAWGQYF.

V is TRBV10-3 and J is TRBJ1-5; 8 bases match TRBD1. V lost 10 bases and J lost 2; bases outside the gene matches: 19. Germline assignment: CDR1 ENHRY and CDR2 SYGVKD. The CDR3 contains 18 residues. DNA of the CDR3: TGTGCCACCCGACAAGATGGACAGGGAGGGACCGGCAATCAGCCCCAGCATTTT. This gives the protein CATRQDGQGGTGNQPQHF.

The chain joins TRBV6-5 to TRBJ1-6; D is possibly TRBD1 (5 bases). There are 15 residues in the CDR3. Germline V gene sequence: CDR1 MNHEY, CDR2 SVGAGI. V was shortened by 11 bases and J by 5 bases, with 19 bases between the two germline ends. The CDR3 sequence is CAVTMGRQDNSPLHF. The CDR3, as DNA: TGTGCCGTCACGATGGGGCGTCAGGATAATTCACCCCTCCACTTT.

The gene calls are TRBV11-2 and TRBJ2-5, with a weak D call TRBD2 (5 bases). The CDR3 has 11 amino acids. Per the germline V gene, CDR1 is SGHAT and CDR2 is FQNNGV. V was trimmed by 1 base and J by 12 bases, leaving 9 bases between them. The CDR3 loop reads CASSLVSGKYF. The DNA for the CDR3 is TGTGCCAGCAGCTTAGTTTCGGGGAAGTACTTC.

The rearrangement links TRBV6-5 to TRBJ1-5; D possibly corresponds to TRBD1 (5 bases). Germline V gene data show CDR1 as MNHEY and CDR2 as SVGAGI. V dropped 4 bases and J dropped 6 bases, with 10 bases sitting between them. The CDR3 consists of 13 residues. The CDR3 region is CASSWGWGQPQHF. CDR3 coding DNA: TGTGCCAGCAGTTGGGGCTGGGGTCAGCCCCAGCATTTT.

This clone was observed once. The J gene is TRBJ2-7, the V gene TRBV28; TRBD2 might be the D (6 bases). Per the germline V gene, CDR1 is MDHEN and CDR2 is SYDVKM. The V end lost 5 bases, the J end lost 1 base, and 15 bases lay between the germline ends. The CDR3 is made up of 15 amino acids. Here the CDR3 reads CASSGSGVGSYEQYF. The CDR3 coding sequence is TGTGCCAGCAGTGGCTCGGGGGTCGGGTCCTACGAGCAGTACTTC.